These 31 T cell receptor beta chains were all obtained from the same sample, sequenced in a study of beta chain features in type 1 diabetes. Whole-study results and caveats: Type 1 diabetes patients had TCRB CDR3s that were shorter (moderately but significantly so) in all four CD4+ subsets.

The investigators reverse transcribed all of the isolated RNA, so they sequenced expressed TCRB transcripts. Some clones are missing from TCRdb's copy, which holds only in-frame ones; the method was immunoSEQ multiplex PCR. The table includes a few hundred thousand clones, roughly 13% detected once. These TCRs are of unknown antigen specificity. Sequencing was carried out using naive CD4+ T cells from blood. These receptors were obtained from a man aged 30 to 39 with type 1 diabetes.

This clone came up a few times. The CDR3 bases are TGCGCCAGCAGTGTTAGCGGCACCGTGGGTCTCGATACGCAGTATTTT. It yields the protein CASSVSGTVGLDTQYF. V is TRBV5-1 and J is TRBJ2-3, with D perhaps TRBD2 (6 bases). This CDR3 contains 16 residues. CDR1 is SGHRS and CDR2 is YFSETQ in the germline V gene. V lost 5 bases, J lost 6 bases, and 22 bases lay in between.

This clone showed up just a few times. The chain links TRBV6-5 to TRBJ1-2, with D perhaps matching TRBD1 (5 bases). V lost 2 bases, J lost 8 bases, and 12 bases lay in between. This CDR3 has 13 residues. Germline lookup yields CDR1 MNHEY and CDR2 SVGAGI. This CDR3 is CASSYPRGRGYTF. CDR3 DNA sequence: TGTGCCAGCAGTTACCCAAGGGGCCGCGGCTACACCTTC.

The V call is TRBV10-2, the J call TRBJ1-5, with D uncertain. Germline V gives CDR1 WSHSY, CDR2 SAAADI. The CDR3 extends over 15 amino acids. Trimming cost V 2 bases and J 0 bases, with 8 bases left between them. Here the CDR3 DNA reads TGCGCCAGCAGTGAGGCACAGCATAGCAATCAGCCCCAGCATTTT. It translates to CASSEAQHSNQPQHF.

This clone was counted a few times. This sequence joins TRBV27 and TRBJ2-7; D possibly corresponds to TRBD1 (5 bases). The length of the CDR3 is 15 residues. Germline CDR1 and CDR2: MNHEY and SMNVEV (reference sequence). Deletions cut 2 bases from V and 0 bases from J, with 11 bases between. The CDR3 coding sequence is TGTGCCAGCAGTTTAAAAGGGGATCCCTCCTACGAGCAGTACTTC. Its protein is CASSLKGDPSYEQYF.

This clone was picked up a small number of times. V usage is TRBV15 and J usage is TRBJ2-3; 7 bases are shared with TRBD2. From germline, CDR1 is LNHNV and CDR2 YYDKDF (reference sequence). V was pared by 4 bases and J by 2 bases, with 12 bases of the junction left unmatched. The CDR3 has 17 amino acids. The CDR3 sequence: CATSTPGGSGYTDTQYF. CDR3 DNA sequence: TGTGCCACCAGCACCCCGGGGGGTAGCGGATACACAGATACGCAGTATTTT.

In the case of this clone: Other DNA sequences of this sample code for an identical CDR3. This chain uses TRBV30 with TRBJ2-5, with D possibly matching TRBD1 (6 bases). The CDR3 is 13 residues long. Trimming cost V 0 bases and J 4 bases, with 9 bases left between them. Per germline, CDR1 GTSNPN and CDR2 SVGIG (reference sequence). The CDR3 sequence: CAWSVGGGETQYF. The CDR3, as DNA: TGTGCCTGGAGTGTAGGGGGTGGAGAGACCCAGTACTTC. Full variable domain (rest looked up from reference TRBV30 and TRBJ2-5): SQTIHQWPATLVQPVGSPLSLECTVEGTSNPNLYWYRQAAGRGLQLLFYSVGIGQISSEVPQNLSASRPQDRQFILSSKKLLLSDSGFYLCAWSVGGGETQYFGPGTRLLVL.

This clone appeared a few times. The J gene is TRBJ1-2, the V gene TRBV6-1; D is perhaps TRBD1 (5 bases). This CDR3 is built from 12 residues. The ends were cut back, 6 bases at V and 4 bases at J, with 9 bases in the middle. Germline-derived CDR1 and CDR2 are MNHNS and SASEGT. The CDR3 here is CASRDIAYGYTF. CDR3 coding DNA: TGTGCCAGCAGGGACATAGCCTATGGCTACACCTTC.

In this sample, this clone turned up a few times. Within the sample, other DNA sequences also encode this same CDR3. The chain uses TRBV18 and TRBJ1-1, with D possibly being TRBD1 (6 bases). Per germline, CDR1 KGHSH and CDR2 LQKENI. V was shortened by 3 bases and J by 0 bases, with 8 bases between the two germline ends. The CDR3 has 14 amino acids. The CDR3 DNA sequence: TGTGCCAGCTCACCCGGACAGCTGAACACTGAAGCTTTCTTT. It is translated as CASSPGQLNTEAFF.

In this sample, this clone turned up a few times. The DNA for the CDR3 is TGTGCCAGCAGCCAACTAGCGGGAGCCGTCACAGATACGCAGTATTTT. Amino acids: CASSQLAGAVTDTQYF. This rearrangement joins TRBV14 to TRBJ2-3; TRBD2 agrees at 10 bases. Germline CDR1 and CDR2: SGHDN and FVKESK. Losses at the gene ends were 2 bases for V and 2 bases for J; bases not matched to a gene: 4. The CDR3 spans 16 residues.

The chain combines TRBV7-9 with TRBJ2-3; no firm D call. This CDR3 comprises 14 residues. V dropped 1 base and J dropped 2 bases, with 7 bases sitting between them. From germline, CDR1 is SEHNR and CDR2 FQNEAQ (reference sequence). In nucleotides, the CDR3 is TGTGCCAGCAGCTTAGTTACATACACAGATACGCAGTATTTT. This encodes CASSLVTYTDTQYF.

About this clone: An end of the junction does not agree with germline; a read error may underlie this. This CDR3 is also generated by other DNA sequences in the sample. V is TRBV7-9 and J is TRBJ2-2; 7 bases match TRBD1. Germline V gives CDR1 SEHNR, CDR2 FQNEAQ (reference sequence). The CDR3 extends over 15 amino acids. Written as DNA, the CDR3 is TGTGCCAGCAGCTTGTCCAGGGGGTATACCGGGGAGCTATTTTTT. Amino acid sequence: CASSLSRGYTGELFF.

Only a few counts were recorded for this clone. The chain has TRBV29-1 and TRBJ1-1; a possible D gene is TRBD1 (5 bases). Trimming left V 5 bases short and J 6 bases short, with 16 bases between. The germline V gene encodes CDR1 SQVTM and CDR2 ANQGSEA. The length of the CDR3 is 13 residues. CDR3 sequence reads: CSVWTPRAPEAFF. CDR3 sequence (DNA): TGCAGCGTTTGGACCCCCAGGGCCCCTGAAGCTTTCTTT.

This clone showed up just a few times. The rearrangement links TRBV18 to TRBJ2-7, with 7 bases identical to TRBD1. Unmatched junction bases numbered 4, after V lost 0 bases and J lost 2 bases. This CDR3 has 15 residues. Germline CDR1 and CDR2: KGHSH and LQKENI. CDR3 protein: CASSPPATGTYEQYF. The CDR3 coding sequence is TGTGCCAGCTCACCACCGGCGACAGGGACCTACGAGCAGTACTTC. The whole variable domain, remainder taken from reference TRBV18 and TRBJ2-7, is NAGVMQNPRHLVRRRGQEARLRCSPMKGHSHVYWYRQLPEEGLKFMVYLQKENIIDESGMPKERFSAEFPKEGPSILRIQQVVRGDSAAYFCASSPPATGTYEQYFGPGTRLTVT.

V gene TRBV30 combines with J gene TRBJ2-7; D uncertain. Germline V CDR1 and CDR2: GTSNPN, SVGIG (reference sequence). V was shortened by 2 bases and J by 2 bases, with 10 bases between the two germline ends. The CDR3 spans 13 residues. This chain's CDR3 is CAWSLLMTYEQYF. DNA of the CDR3: TGTGCCTGGAGTTTGCTAATGACCTACGAGCAGTACTTC. The full variable domain, with the rest looked up from reference TRBV30 and TRBJ2-7, is SQTIHQWPATLVQPVGSPLSLECTVEGTSNPNLYWYRQAAGRGLQLLFYSVGIGQISSEVPQNLSASRPQDRQFILSSKKLLLSDSGFYLCAWSLLMTYEQYFGPGTRLTVT.

CDR3: CASKRGADTQYF. The CDR3 region has the DNA TGTGCCAGCAAACGGGGGGCAGATACGCAGTATTTT. The chain is built from TRBV6-5 and TRBJ2-3; the match to TRBD2 covers 7 bases. Trimming took 7 bases from V and 4 from J; bases not matched to a gene: 2. The germline V gene encodes CDR1 MNHEY and CDR2 SVGAGI. This CDR3 comprises 12 residues.

This sequence joins TRBV21-1 and TRBJ2-7; the table's D call, TRBD1, has no DNA check behind it. TRBV21-1 is labeled a pseudogene. This CDR3 has 10 amino acids. DNA for the CDR3: TGTGCCAGCAGCAACAGACAGGGGTACTTC. Its protein product is CASSNRQGYF.

The gene calls are TRBV7-9 and TRBJ2-5, with D perhaps matching TRBD2 (7 bases). Trimming took off 5 bases at V and 5 bases at J, with 15 bases between the two ends. The CDR3 has 14 amino acids. Germline V lookup: CDR1 SEHNR, CDR2 FQNEAQ (reference sequence). CDR3 sequence reads: CASSPRGPRETQYF. The DNA of the CDR3 is TGTGCCAGCAGCCCGCGGGGGCCGCGGGAGACCCAGTACTTC.

The CDR3 loop reads CASSYSGAYGYTF. CDR3 bases: TGTGCCAGCAGCTACAGCGGGGCCTATGGCTACACCTTC. The V call is TRBV11-2, the J call TRBJ1-2, with D possibly matching TRBD1 (5 bases). Trimming removed 4 bases from V and 4 bases from J, with 10 bases in between. This CDR3 spans 13 amino acids. Germline CDR1 and CDR2: SGHAT and FQNNGV.

The chain couples TRBV7-2 to TRBJ2-3, with D unclear. The CDR3 spans 13 residues. Germline V gives CDR1 SGHTA, CDR2 FQGNSA. Trimming took off 5 bases at V and 2 bases at J, with 8 bases between the two ends. CDR3 nucleotide sequence: TGTGCCAGCAGCCAGGCGCTCACAGATACGCAGTATTTT. Protein sequence: CASSQALTDTQYF.

This chain joins TRBV2 and TRBJ2-7, with TRBD1 matching over 7 bases. The CDR3 loop spans 14 amino acids. Germline loops: CDR1 SNHLY, CDR2 FYNNEI. After removal of 3 bases from V and 5 bases from J, the junction contained 7 bases not matched to a gene. CDR3 nucleotide sequence: TGTGCCAGCAGTGAGCGCGACAGGGACAACGAGCAGTACTTC. Protein sequence: CASSERDRDNEQYF.

A few counts support this clone. V gene TRBV5-6 combines with J gene TRBJ1-1; D is perhaps TRBD1 (6 bases). Germline CDR1 SGHDT, CDR2 YYEEEE. The CDR3 is made up of 15 amino acids. V shed 2 bases and J shed 1 base, with 12 bases lying between them. The chain's CDR3 is CASSFRQAPNTEAFF. DNA of the CDR3: TGTGCCAGCAGCTTCAGACAGGCCCCGAACACTGAAGCTTTCTTT.

This clone was counted a single time. Other DNA sequences from this sample encode an identical CDR3 as well. This chain connects TRBV5-1 to TRBJ2-3; TRBD2 aligns across 7 bases. The CDR3 is 14 residues long. In germline, CDR1 is SGHRS, CDR2 YFSETQ. V shed 2 bases and J 2 bases; nucleotides not matched to a gene: 2. CDR3: CASSLAGLTDTQYF. The CDR3 DNA reads as TGCGCCAGCAGCTTAGCGGGGCTCACAGATACGCAGTATTTT.

CDR3 in amino acids: CASSPDRGRNGYTF. In DNA form, the CDR3 reads TGTGCCAGCAGCCCGGACAGGGGGAGAAATGGCTACACCTTC. This chain uses TRBV11-2 with TRBJ1-2, with 10 bases matching TRBD1. V was clipped by 5 bases and J by 6 bases; unmatched bases: 6. The germline gives CDR1 SGHAT, CDR2 FQNNGV. The CDR3 has 14 amino acids.

The V gene is TRBV12-5, the J gene TRBJ2-3; 10 nucleotides match TRBD2. The CDR3 contains 18 residues. Germline V CDR1 and CDR2: LGHNT, FRNRAP. The ends lost 0 bases at V and 5 bases at J; junction bases unmatched: 11. CDR3 DNA: TGTGCTAGTGGTTTGGTCCCGAAAGCGGGGGGGCATGGAGATACGCAGTATTTT. It codes for CASGLVPKAGGHGDTQYF.

This clone was seen only a few times. The chain couples TRBV30 to TRBJ2-5, with 9 bases fitting TRBD1. CDR3 length: 13 amino acids. The germline V gene has CDR1 GTSNPN and CDR2 SVGIG (reference sequence). J gave up 5 bases and V 5 bases, and 6 bases lay outside the gene matches. CDR3 bases: TGTGCCTGGGGGGGACAGGGCTGGGAGACCCAGTACTTC. It yields the protein CAWGGQGWETQYF.

This chain connects TRBV19 to TRBJ2-7; 7 nucleotides agree with TRBD1. The CDR3 consists of 15 residues. Germline V gene sequence: CDR1 LNHDA, CDR2 SQIVND (reference sequence). Trimming took 1 base from V and 0 from J; bases not matched to a gene: 3. The CDR3 protein is CASSIVAGGSYEQYF. The CDR3 DNA reads as TGTGCCAGTAGTATAGTCGCAGGGGGCTCCTACGAGCAGTACTTC.

This clone was seen a handful of times. This chain connects TRBV5-1 to TRBJ1-1; 7 bases align to TRBD1. The CDR3 runs 13 residues. V gave up 1 base and J gave up 7 bases; unmatched junction bases: 4. Germline V CDR1 and CDR2: SGHRS, YFSETQ. CDR3 nucleotides: TGCGCCAGCAGCTTGCAGGGGGATAGTGAAGCTTTCTTT. Protein product: CASSLQGDSEAFF.

CDR3 DNA: TGCGCCAGCAGCTCAGGGAGCGGGAATGAGCAGTTCTTC. Translation gives CASSSGSGNEQFF. This sequence joins TRBV5-1 and TRBJ2-1; tentatively, D is TRBD2 (6 bases). The length of the CDR3 is 13 residues. CDR1 is SGHRS and CDR2 is YFSETQ in the germline V gene. Between the trimmed V and J ends, which lost 3 bases and 7 bases, there was a span of 11 bases.

This clone was seen only a few times. CDR3 coding DNA: TGTGCCAGCAGGTCTACAGATACGCAGTATTTT. Translating it yields CASRSTDTQYF. This chain joins TRBV28 and TRBJ2-3; D unclear. The CDR3 covers 11 residues. V lost 6 bases and J 3 bases, leaving 4 bases between the germline ends. CDR1 is MDHEN and CDR2 is SYDVKM in the germline V gene.

In nucleotides, the CDR3 is TGTGCCATCAGTGGGAAGCGGGAGTTCCCAGAGACCCAGTACTTC. Translating it yields CAISGKREFPETQYF. This chain joins TRBV10-3 and TRBJ2-5; TRBD2 matches 8 bases. CDR3 length equals 15 residues. Unmatched junction bases numbered 8, after V lost 4 bases and J lost 4 bases. Per the germline V gene, CDR1 is ENHRY and CDR2 is SYGVKD.

This CDR3 is CASSGQGTYNEQFF. As DNA, the CDR3 is TGTGCCAGCAGCGGACAGGGAACCTACAATGAGCAGTTCTTC. This chain links TRBV7-9 with TRBJ2-1, with 8 positions matching TRBD1. CDR3 length: 14 residues. V lost 5 bases, J lost 2 bases, and 2 bases stayed unmatched. CDR1 and CDR2 (germline): SEHNR, FQNEAQ (reference sequence). Using reference TRBV7-9 and TRBJ2-1 for the parts outside the CDR3, the full variable domain is DTGVSQNPRHKITKRGQNVTFRCDPISEHNRLYWYRQTLGQGPEFLTYFQNEAQLEKSRLLSDRFSAERPKGSFSTLEIQRTEQGDSAMYLCASSGQGTYNEQFFGPGTRLTVL.